These T cell receptor beta chains were read from a single sample in a study of cytotoxic CD8 clonotypes in ibrutinib-treated CLL. Sequencing used immunoSEQ multiplex PCR; TCRdb keeps in-frame clones, though not all of them. The profile shows some 170,000 clones, about 88% of them singletons. This specimen was PBMCs, taken at disease progression, from a patient treated with ibrutinib. The receptors derive from a human donor with chronic lymphocytic leukemia. Both conserved end residues are trimmed from each CDR3.

TRBV7-8	ASNYRGTYEQY
TRBV9	ASSQQGVETQY
TRBV29-1	SVPRIGIDTQY
TRBV7-3	ASSSTGGSEQY
TRBV6-5	ASREGTGSYEQY
TRBV7-8	ASSLVVTLGLAGPGELF
TRBV10-2	ASSSQGQAYNEQF
TRBV4-2	ASSQPHTDTQY
TRBV19	ASSPTWTSVSGVDTQY
TRBV4-1	ASSQAGLLTYEQY
TRBV6-5	ASSRSGANVLT
TRBV7-9	ASSPISEGPGNTIY
TRBV7-2	ASSYLVGQPQH
TRBV27	ASTTAMGANTGELF
TRBV5-1	ASSSRRQGKRMDEQF
TRBV7-9	ASSPKGPETQY
TRBV18	ASSPPNTQRGTGELF
TRBV19	ASRPTSMNTEAF
TRBV19	ASSPEAESVETQY
TRBV27	ASSLRTELGGSGEQY
TRBV5-1	ASSPNRVRTEAF
TRBV14	ASSPWDSGEKLF
TRBV7-9	ASSLVWAIEGREETQY
TRBV30	AWCPGQYFNEQF
TRBV6-5	ATRLAGVQWETQY
TRBV21-1	ASSTGTENYGYT
TRBV15	ATSRERRGSTDTQY
TRBV4-1	ASSQWTATANTEAF
TRBV11-3	ASSSWTGALEQY
TRBV19	ASSTTGVSEAF
TRBV11-2	ASSFGSSGNTIY
TRBV2	ASTATSGNTLSTDTQY
TRBV6-1	ASSEVFTTGELF
TRBV29-1	SVGGLVSYNEQF
TRBV19	ASSPLVGGQGHTEAF
TRBV4-1	ASSQEPGLAGERWFYEQY
TRBV30	AWTGTGGIHEQF
TRBV6-1	ASSPTGEDQPQH
TRBV30	AWSDISGRTHNEQF
TRBV11-3	ASSLGYRASSYEQY
TRBV28	ASSFWSSGANVLT
TRBV9	ASSVVAASRSEAF
TRBV13	ASSLTSGEDYGYT